The clone carrying this T cell receptor beta chain was counted a few times. This record comes from a study of blood T cell repertoires in COVID-19. Overall study: Sample material is recorded as cDNA or gDNA derived from T cells, B-cell-depleted T cells, or PBMCs.

The V end lost 5 bases, the J end lost 0 bases, and 10 bases lay between the germline ends. The germline V gene encodes CDR1 SGHVS and CDR2 FNYEAQ. This CDR3 contains 15 residues. Original methodology: Counts of nucleated cells, estimated from reference gene primer amplification, were obtained. The table came from immunoSEQ multiplex PCR; TCRdb's copy has only in-frame clones and leaves some out. V and J calls and clone size are those listed in that table; D and trimming were worked out from the DNA. Found here are under 350,000 clones, around 89% of them singletons; the top ten hold around 4.4%. Sequences were obtained from peripheral blood. The sequence was obtained from a middle-aged man with acute or convalescent COVID-19. The rearrangement joins TRBV7-6 to TRBJ2-2, with D unresolved. The CDR3 reads CASSHRDANTGELFF. The CDR3 DNA follows: TGTGCCAGCAGCCACAGAGACGCGAACACCGGGGAGCTGTTTTTT. Filled out from reference TRBV7-6 and TRBJ2-2, the complete variable domain reads GAGVSQSPRYKVTKRGQDVALRCDPISGHVSLYWYRQALGQGPEFLTYFNYEAQQDKSGLPNDRFSAERPEGSISTLTIQRTEQRDSAMYRCASSHRDANTGELFFGEGSRLTVL.